The clone carrying this T cell receptor (beta chain) was counted a few times. Antigen unknown. Trimming cost V 0 bases and J 3 bases; bases outside gene matches: 3. The CDR3 runs to 15 residues. CDR1 and CDR2 from the germline V gene are MNHEY and SVGAGI. This entry belongs to a study of blood T cells in healthy people across ages. Next came a second PCR, run for roughly 6 to 11 cycles, which used a sample-barcoded 5' primer along with a J-beta primer mix. Each CDR3 protein is one row after TCRdb ran MiXCR on the 5' RACE reads. The sample lists 1.5 million to 2 million distinct CDR3 sequences, 28% occurring once. Study results and caveats: Versus aged donors, long-lived donors had higher diversity and more naive CD4+ cells.

This chain connects TRBV6-5 to TRBJ2-7; 9 bases align to TRBD1. Material for sequencing was blood. This TCR was sampled from a woman in her thirties in good health. Here the CDR3 reads CASSYSGDRDYEQYF. CDR3 in DNA: TGTGCCAGCAGTTACTCAGGGGACAGGGACTACGAGCAGTACTTC.